The rows below give T cell receptor beta chains drawn from one sample of a study of T-cell reconstitution after alpha-beta-depleted transplantation in children. In TCRdb, the PCR reads were re-called with MiXCR into one record per CDR3 protein. Of under 450,000 distinct CDR3 sequences listed, roughly 16% were seen once; the top ten hold less than 30%. The sample was PBMCs, mostly from graft donor cells, taken 360 days after TCRalphabeta/CD19-depleted stem cell transplant. The receptors here all came from a boy in the first two years of life who had a stem cell transplant for Wiskott-Aldrich syndrome, so the T cells may come from the graft donor. Both conserved end residues are part of each CDR3. The D gene is left open where the match is weak. Clone size is given for some rows only: seen once, a few or many times, or a class if the clone is expanded.

size: few; J: TRBJ2-7; V: TRBV5-6; D: NA; DNA: TGTGCCAGCAGCTCCCTTTTAGGAAGGGGCGAGCAGTACTTC; CDR3: CASSSLLGRGEQYF
size: NA; J: TRBJ2-1; V: TRBV6-2/TRBV6-3; D: NA; DNA: TGTGCCAGCACCTACCCGCGGACCGGGCCGAGGGCTGAGCAGTTCTTC; CDR3: CASTYPRTGPRAEQFF
size: NA; J: TRBJ1-2; V: TRBV7-2; D: TRBD1; DNA: TGTGCCAGCAGCTTAGGGGAGGGGGCAGACTATGGCTACACCTTC; CDR3: CASSLGEGADYGYTF
size: few; J: TRBJ2-2; V: TRBV7-9; D: NA; DNA: TGTGCCAGCAGCTTCGCTACAGGGCCCGGGGAGCTGTTTTTT; CDR3: CASSFATGPGELFF
size: NA; J: TRBJ1-3; V: TRBV28; D: NA; DNA: TGTGCCAGCAGTTTAACCACACAGGGTTCTGGAAACACCATATATTTT; CDR3: CASSLTTQGSGNTIYF
size: few; J: TRBJ2-3; V: TRBV29-1; D: NA; DNA: TGCAGCGTTGGGCTGAATTCAGATACGCAGTATTTT; CDR3: CSVGLNSDTQYF
size: NA; J: TRBJ2-7; V: TRBV4-3; D: NA; DNA: TGCGCCAGCAGCCAAGATCGGGTCAGCTCCTACGAGCAGTACTTC; CDR3: CASSQDRVSSYEQYF
size: NA; J: TRBJ2-2; V: TRBV4-2; D: TRBD1; DNA: TGTGCCAGCAGGCTCCGGGACAGGGACGGGGAGCTGTTTTTT; CDR3: CASRLRDRDGELFF
size: few; J: TRBJ2-1; V: TRBV4-3; D: NA; DNA: TGCGCCAGCAGCCAATTAAGTGGGGGCGCATGGGGCAATGAGCAGTTCTTC; CDR3: CASSQLSGGAWGNEQFF
size: NA; J: TRBJ2-7; V: TRBV24-1; D: NA; DNA: TGTGCCACCAGTGATTCACAGGGAAAGCCCTACGAGCAGTACTTC; CDR3: CATSDSQGKPYEQYF
size: NA; J: TRBJ2-1; V: TRBV7-2; D: NA; DNA: TGTGCCAGTGGGACACTCTCTCCCCATGAGCAGTTCTTC; CDR3: CASGTLSPHEQFF
size: NA; J: TRBJ2-1; V: TRBV10-3; D: NA; DNA: TGTGCCATCAGTGAAGCGTACTACAATGAGCAGTTCTTC; CDR3: CAISEAYYNEQFF